These 9 T cell receptor beta chains were sequenced from one sample in a study of T cells after yellow fever vaccination. TCRdb itself ran the 5' RACE reads through MiXCR, one entry per CDR3 protein. The table shows 550,000 or so distinct CDR3 sequences, with over 15% occurring only once. Specimen: PBMCs, collected 15 days after the yellow fever booster vaccination. The receptor set was obtained from a man under 40 who received the YFV17D yellow fever vaccine.

This clonotype was picked up a small number of times. The V and J genes are TRBV5-1 and TRBJ2-3; D ambiguous. This CDR3 contains 13 residues. Germline lookup yields CDR1 SGHRS and CDR2 YFSETQ. V lost 4 bases to trimming and J lost 2 bases, with 8 bases between them. CDR3: CASSRPPTDTQYF. CDR3 coding DNA: TGCGCCAGCAGCCGACCACCCACAGATACGCAGTATTTT.

The rearrangement uses TRBV20-1 and TRBJ2-2, with TRBD2 as a possible D gene (5 bases). CDR3 length equals 13 residues. V was pared by 6 bases and J by 7 bases, with 15 bases between. CDR1 and CDR2 (germline): DFQATT, SNEGSKA (reference sequence). CDR3: CSAGPISGGELFF. The CDR3 DNA reads as TGCAGTGCCGGACCCATCAGCGGCGGGGAGCTGTTTTTT.

This clonotype was counted only a few times. The CDR3 loop is CATLRGLHTDTQYF. The CDR3 DNA sequence: TGTGCCACCCTGAGAGGTCTCCACACAGATACGCAGTATTTT. The J gene is TRBJ2-3, the V gene TRBV27, with unresolved D. In germline, CDR1 is MNHEY, CDR2 SMNVEV (reference sequence). The CDR3 covers 14 residues. The V and J ends lost 10 bases and 2 bases respectively, with 16 bases between them.

V usage is TRBV20-1 and J usage is TRBJ2-7, with 7 bases fitting TRBD1. The CDR3 totals 13 residues. With V trimmed by 3 bases and J by 3 bases, 5 bases remained unmatched. Per germline, CDR1 DFQATT and CDR2 SNEGSKA (reference sequence). DNA of the CDR3: TGCAGTGCTAGTCCAGGGGGTAACTACGAGCAGTACTTC. Translation gives CSASPGGNYEQYF.

This clonotype occurred a few times. The chain is built from TRBV6-1 and TRBJ1-4, with 8 nucleotides matching TRBD1. Germline V lookup: CDR1 MNHNS, CDR2 SASEGT. V lost 6 bases, J lost 8 bases, and 8 bases stayed unmatched. The CDR3 sequence is 14 residues long. CDR3 in amino acids: CASSDGQGREKLFF. The CDR3 nucleotides read TGTGCCAGCAGCGACGGACAGGGCCGCGAAAAACTGTTTTTT.

This clonotype was seen more than once but under ten times. The chain combines TRBV11-2 with TRBJ2-3; D tentatively reads TRBD1 or TRBD2 (5 bases each). Looked up from germline, CDR1 is SGHAT and CDR2 is FQNNGV. V was cut by 0 bases and J by 0 bases, with 19 bases left in between. This CDR3 has 19 residues. The CDR3 DNA sequence: TGTGCCAGCAGCTTAGATGGTTGGGGACGGCATATTAGCACAGATACGCAGTATTTT. It is translated as CASSLDGWGRHISTDTQYF.

This clonotype was picked up a small number of times. This sequence joins TRBV29-1 and TRBJ1-1, with TRBD1 identical over 9 bases. The CDR3 length is 12 residues. CDR1 SQVTM and CDR2 ANQGSEA come from the germline V gene. V shed 7 bases and J 3 bases; nucleotides not matched to a gene: 3. In DNA, the CDR3 is TGCAGCGCCCGACAGGGGGACACTGAAGCTTTCTTT. Its translation: CSARQGDTEAFF.

This clonotype has only a few counts. V gene TRBV20-1 combines with J gene TRBJ2-3, with D hard to call. CDR1 is DFQATT, CDR2 SNEGSKA, per germline (reference sequence). The CDR3 covers 14 residues. Trimming stripped 3 bases from V and 3 bases from J, with 13 bases between. CDR3 DNA sequence: TGCAGTGCTAGGCCTAGGTTACTAACAGATACGCAGTATTTT. Translating gives CSARPRLLTDTQYF.

The rearrangement uses TRBV29-1 and TRBJ2-1; D is uncertain. From germline, CDR1 is SQVTM and CDR2 ANQGSEA. CDR3 length equals 12 residues. Trimming pared 8 bases from V and 8 bases from J, leaving 16 bases between. The CDR3 bases are TGCAGCCCCCGAATGGCCGGCGATGAGCAGTTCTTC. Protein: CSPRMAGDEQFF.